These T cell receptor beta chains were read from a single sample in a study of blood T cell repertoires in COVID-19. The table came from immunoSEQ multiplex PCR; TCRdb's copy has only in-frame clones and leaves some out. The sample consists of about 320,000 clones, around nine tenths of them appearing once. The sample was PBMCs or T cells enriched from blood (not recorded which). Every receptor here comes from a man aged 25-45 years who had recovered from COVID-19. CDR3s include the opening cysteine and the closing phenylalanine or tryptophan. D genes are given only for firm matches. Size values are once, few and many counts, or a class for expanded clones, and some rows have none.

>TRBD1|TRBJ2-1|TRBV28|once
CASSFVTGVGNEQFF
TGTGCCAGCAGTTTCGTGACAGGGGTAGGCAATGAGCAGTTCTTC
>.|TRBJ1-2|TRBV28|.
CASSRSYGYTF
TGTGCCAGCAGTCGGAGCTATGGCTACACCTTC
>TRBD1|TRBJ2-5|TRBV18|.
CASSPLPVQGREETQYF
TGTGCCAGCTCACCGCTCCCGGTACAGGGGCGGGAAGAGACCCAGTACTTC
>TRBD1|TRBJ2-7|TRBV28|.
CASSLGTGGKYF
TGTGCCAGCAGTTTAGGTACAGGGGGCAAGTACTTC
>.|TRBJ1-5|TRBV19|.
CASSLRGGTILPNQPQHF
TGTGCCAGTAGTCTTAGGGGAGGGACCATCCTCCCCAATCAGCCCCAGCATTTT
>.|TRBJ1-3|TRBV6-5|once
CASRTDATSGNTIYF
TGTGCCAGCAGGACTGACGCGACCTCTGGAAACACCATATATTTT
>.|TRBJ2-7|TRBV18|.
CASSPLRSSYEQYF
TGTGCCAGCTCACCACTGAGGAGCTCCTACGAGCAGTACTTC
>.|TRBJ2-7|TRBV6-5|.
CASSLTADSYEQYF
TGTGCCAGCAGCCTCACGGCGGACTCCTACGAGCAGTACTTC
>TRBD1|TRBJ1-4|TRBV9|once
CASSPGGRVANEKLFF
TGTGCCAGCAGCCCAGGGGGAAGGGTAGCTAATGAAAAACTGTTTTTT
>.|TRBJ2-7|TRBV6-5|once
CASGGLWGSYEQYF
TGTGCCAGCGGGGGCCTTTGGGGGTCCTACGAGCAGTACTTC
>TRBD2|TRBJ2-7|TRBV6-5|once
CASTKKASGGYEQYF
TGTGCCAGCACCAAAAAGGCTAGCGGGGGGTACGAGCAGTACTTC
>.|TRBJ1-5|TRBV6-5|.
CASSYRGGNQPQHF
TGTGCCAGCAGTTACCGGGGTGGGAATCAGCCCCAGCATTTT
>.|TRBJ1-2|TRBV29-1|few
CSVEDIANYGYTF
TGCAGCGTGGAAGATATTGCTAACTATGGCTACACCTTC
>.|TRBJ1-2|TRBV6-4|.
CASSTTGLGGYTF
TGTGCCAGCAGTACAACAGGTTTGGGAGGCTACACCTTC
>.|TRBJ2-3|TRBV18|.
CASSPVRSTDTQYF
TGTGCCAGCTCACCAGTCCGGAGCACAGATACGCAGTATTTT
>.|TRBJ1-1|TRBV21-1|.
CASSKEVTQGTEAFF
TGTGCCAGCAGCAAGGAAGTCACCCAGGGAACTGAAGCTTTCTTT
>TRBD1|TRBJ1-1|TRBV19|.
CASKRETGGRTEAFF
TGTGCCAGTAAAAGGGAGACAGGGGGAAGGACTGAAGCTTTCTTT
>TRBD1|TRBJ1-1|TRBV11-2|.
CASSPDRVDTEAFF
TGTGCCAGCAGCCCGGACAGGGTGGACACTGAAGCTTTCTTT
>.|TRBJ1-1|TRBV4-2|.
CASSQGQDMNTEAFF
TGTGCCAGCAGCCAAGGACAGGACATGAACACTGAAGCTTTCTTT
>.|TRBJ1-1|TRBV6-5|few
CASRAGVAAFF
TGTGCCAGCAGGGCGGGGGTGGCGGCTTTCTTT
>.|TRBJ2-5|TRBV11-2|.
CASSPLFGGETQYF
TGTGCCAGCAGCCCCCTGTTCGGAGGAGAGACCCAGTACTTC
>TRBD2|TRBJ2-7|TRBV5-1|once
CASSLSGGSYEQYF
TGCGCCAGCAGCTTAAGCGGGGGATCCTACGAGCAGTACTTC
>.|TRBJ2-7|TRBV11-1|.
CASSPGTQSSYEQYF
TGTGCCAGCAGCCCCGGGACACAGAGCTCCTACGAGCAGTACTTC
>.|TRBJ1-2|TRBV7-9|.
CASSLVGAENYGYTF
TGTGCCAGCAGCTTAGTAGGGGCAGAGAACTATGGCTACACCTTC
>.|TRBJ2-5|TRBV20-1|once
CSASGQQETQYF
TGCAGTGCTAGTGGCCAGCAAGAGACCCAGTACTTC
>TRBD1|TRBJ1-4|TRBV30|few
CAWGQGAYEKLFF
TGTGCCTGGGGACAGGGGGCGTATGAAAAACTGTTTTTT
>.|TRBJ1-2|TRBV6-5|.
CASLDGGYTF
TGTGCCAGTCTAGACGGGGGCTACACCTTC
>TRBD1|TRBJ2-1|TRBV7-9|once
CASSPRDRDFYEQFF
TGTGCCAGCAGCCCCCGGGACAGGGACTTCTATGAGCAGTTCTTC
>TRBD2|TRBJ2-7|TRBV28|.
CASRSGGRYEQYF
TGTGCCAGCAGGAGCGGGGGGCGATACGAGCAGTACTTC
>TRBD2|TRBJ2-2|TRBV19|once
CASSMGLVVTGELFF
TGTGCCAGTAGTATGGGACTAGTGGTCACCGGGGAGCTGTTTTTT
>.|TRBJ1-2|TRBV28|.
CASSTTPGSRRGYTF
TGTGCCAGCAGTACTACCCCGGGTTCCCGGAGAGGCTACACCTTC
>TRBD2|TRBJ2-1|TRBV27|.
CASSFREGRYYNEQFF
TGTGCCAGCAGTTTTCGGGAGGGTCGGTACTACAATGAGCAGTTCTTC
>.|TRBJ2-1|TRBV7-9|.
CASSLAYSVRNEQFF
TGTGCCAGCAGCTTAGCCTATAGCGTCCGCAATGAGCAGTTCTTC
>TRBD1|TRBJ1-5|TRBV7-8|.
CASSAGQQYQPQHF
TGTGCCAGCAGCGCGGGACAGCAGTATCAGCCCCAGCATTTT
>TRBD2|TRBJ2-1|TRBV11-2|.
CASSYRGEGYNEQFF
TGTGCCAGCAGCTACCGAGGGGAGGGCTACAATGAGCAGTTCTTC
>.|TRBJ2-2|TRBV10-3|.
CAISEEGSGELFF
TGTGCCATCAGTGAAGAGGGTTCCGGGGAGCTGTTTTTT